Following are 4 T cell receptor beta chains from one sample sequenced in a study of blood T cell repertoires in COVID-19. TCRdb's copy holds only in-frame clones and misses some; the assay was immunoSEQ multiplex PCR. The sample holds more than 250,000 clones; roughly 87% are singletons and the top ten take 0.7%. Material for sequencing was peripheral blood. The receptors derive from a human donor in a cohort sampled during active COVID-19.

This sequence joins TRBV7-9 and TRBJ2-2, with D possibly being TRBD2 (5 bases). Trimming cost V 4 bases and J 6 bases, with 9 bases left between them. In germline, CDR1 is SEHNR, CDR2 FQNEAQ (reference sequence). The CDR3 runs to 13 residues. CDR3 DNA: TGTGCCAGCAGCTCACTAGAGCCCGGGGAGCTGTTTTTT. It yields the protein CASSSLEPGELFF.

The chain couples TRBV28 to TRBJ1-2, with a weak D call TRBD1 (5 bases). Between the trimmed V and J ends, which lost 9 bases and 3 bases, there was a span of 14 bases. The CDR3 is 13 residues long. Per the germline V gene, CDR1 is MDHEN and CDR2 is SYDVKM. The CDR3 sequence: CASTRGIDYGYTF. CDR3 nucleotides: TGTGCCAGTACCCGGGGGATCGACTATGGCTACACCTTC.

The chain links TRBV29-1 to TRBJ2-2, with TRBD1 matching 11 bases. The V segment lost 6 bases and the J segment 4 bases; nucleotides outside the gene matches: 10. Germline loops: CDR1 SQVTM, CDR2 ANQGSEA. This CDR3 is 16 amino acids long. The chain's CDR3 is CSVSPSGTGGTGELFF. The CDR3 DNA follows: TGCAGCGTCAGCCCTTCCGGGACAGGGGGCACCGGGGAGCTGTTTTTT.

This chain connects TRBV7-2 to TRBJ2-7; D may be TRBD1 (5 bases). Trimming cost V 3 bases and J 7 bases, with 13 bases left between them. Germline V gene sequence: CDR1 SGHTA, CDR2 FQGNSA. This CDR3 is built from 13 residues. DNA of the CDR3: TGTGCCAGCAGCTTCAACAGGCAATATGAGCAGTACTTC. Amino acid sequence: CASSFNRQYEQYF.